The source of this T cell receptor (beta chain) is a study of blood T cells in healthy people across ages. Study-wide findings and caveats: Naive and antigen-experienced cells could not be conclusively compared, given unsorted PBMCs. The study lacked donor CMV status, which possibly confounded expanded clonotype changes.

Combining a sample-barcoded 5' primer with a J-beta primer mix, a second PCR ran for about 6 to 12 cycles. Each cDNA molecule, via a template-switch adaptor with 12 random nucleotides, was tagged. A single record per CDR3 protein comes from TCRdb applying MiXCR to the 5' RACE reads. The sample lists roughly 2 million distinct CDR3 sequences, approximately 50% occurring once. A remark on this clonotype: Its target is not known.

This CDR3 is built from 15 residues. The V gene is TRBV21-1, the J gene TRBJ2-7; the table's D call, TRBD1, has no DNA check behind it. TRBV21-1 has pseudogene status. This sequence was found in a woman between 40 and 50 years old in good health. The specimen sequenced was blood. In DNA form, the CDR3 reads TGTGCCAGCAGCAAAGGGGGGTTGATATCATACGAGCAGTACTTC. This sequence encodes CASSKGGLISYEQYF.